What follows is one TCR beta chain and its context. This clone appeared a few times. This receptor's antigen is unknown. No qualities accompany the bases; no much larger clone lies one base away. Each donor gave one peripheral blood draw, averaging approximately 110 mL, which was collected into heparinised tubes. Using a panel that included CD45RO, CCR7, CD25, CD127, CD95 and CD27, naive, central memory, regulatory and stem cell-like memory CD4+ T cells were sorted on a BD FACSAria II. Purity was above 98% for every sorted population. PBMCs were isolated immediately by Lymphoprep density gradient centrifugation and stained directly without culture. Samples were stained and sorted in pairs, with one healthy donor and one patient per experiment, so that batch effects were minimized. This specimen comes from a study of beta chain features in type 1 diabetes listed by TCRdb under 2018. At the level of the whole study: Mean age, gender distribution, total cell number and subset yield were not different between patients and healthy donors. A total of 90 million to 130 million sorted cells were examined across all samples, and a strong correlation was observed between cell number per subset and RNA yield. Naive and central memory subsets were obtained from all 30 or so donors, but regulatory and stem cell-like memory subsets were isolated from only 8 patients and about 8 healthy donors. In the study, TCRB repertoires of sorted circulating CD4+ T cell subsets from recently diagnosed type 1 diabetes patients were compared with those of matched healthy donors.

The High Capacity cDNA Reverse Transcription Kit was used to reverse transcribe all of the isolated RNA, meaning that expressed TCRB transcripts were what got sequenced. Deep immunoSEQ sequencing was performed on naive, central memory and regulatory T cell samples, with an average of roughly 3.6 million total reads per sample. Sorted cells were lysed in RLT buffer and RNA was extracted with DNase-treated RNeasy Micro or Mini kits, depending on cell number. To prevent cross-contamination, each cell subset was processed individually, whereas patient and healthy donor samples were processed jointly. Using the immunoSEQ multiplex PCR, TCRB sequences were amplified from cDNA into 87-bp fragments spanning the CDR3 region. The amplicons were sequenced using the Illumina HiSeq platform. The study's own analysis went as follows. Synthetic template baselines were used to correct PCR bias computationally, reads within Hamming distance 2 were collapsed together, and singletons that could not be merged were discarded. Reads were aligned to IMGT to assign V, D and J genes, CDR3 length, and insertions or deletions at six rearrangement sites. Within each subset, clonotype counts were normalized to sorted cell number, and only after that were true diversity and Gini coefficients computed with the tcR R package. The overlap coefficient, calculated on TCRB nucleotide sequences, was used to measure repertoire sharing. As a proxy for the pre-selection repertoire, out-of-frame TCRB sequences from naive cells were analyzed. Drawn from immuneACCESS, this table holds only the in-frame rearrangements with V and J called that TCRdb kept. Clones are partly lost; checked studies trace under half to an unresolved V gene and leave the rest unexplained. The DNA was the basis for D and trimming; V, J and clone size are from that table. The sample profile shows some 250,000 clones; approximately 10% of them were found once. The ten largest make up around 0.017% of the sample.

Broader findings and caveats from the paper: Patients with type 1 diabetes made fewer insertions and deleted more nucleotides at VDJ recombination sites, implying thymic rearrangement abnormalities. Type 1 diabetes patients showed a moderate but significant shortening of TCRB CDR3 length in all four CD4+ subsets. Because cDNA was sequenced instead of genomic DNA, highly expressing activated cells could be over-represented, though the groups showed no difference in activation or CD3 levels. PCR might favor shorter templates, but patient and control samples were amplified and corrected together, so any skew would affect both groups equally. Naive, central memory and regulatory TCRB repertoires appeared to be more similar among patients than among healthy donors. Only small numbers of individuals were included in the HLA sub-analyses, which left unresolved whether HLA type had any influence on TCRB rearrangement.

The clonotype originates from a young man with type 1 diabetes. The sequencing sample was made of naive CD4+ T cells from blood. Reading the label with the study, this specimen's cell subset or site is: true naive CD4+ T cells.

For the CDR3, the sequence is CASSPLAGSTDTQYF. The DNA reads as follows: TGTGCCAGCAGCCCGCTAGCGGGGTCCACAGATACGCAGTATTTT. The sequence joins TRBV7-3 to TRBJ2-3, with 9 central nucleotides matching TRBD2. Spanning cysteine to phenylalanine, the CDR3 consists of 15 amino acids. The only DNA kept is the CDR3, 45 bases in frame from the first base. Germline trimming: 5 bases from V, 2 bases from J; junction bases outside gene matches: 5. CDR1 is given as SGHTA and CDR2 as FQGTGA, both from the germline V gene. Here the CDR3 is joined to the reference TRBV7-3 and TRBJ2-3 genes, and the full variable domain is: GAGVSQTPSNKVTEKGKYVELRCDPISGHTALYWYRQSLGQGPEFLIYFQGTGAADDSGLPNDRFFAVRPEGSVSTLKIQRTERGDSAVYLCASSPLAGSTDTQYFGPGTRLTVL.